The T cell receptor beta chain described here comes from a study of radiotherapy plus CTLA-4 blockade in lung cancer (dated by TCRdb to 2016 to 2019). Background on the whole study: Objective responses were observed in 18% of enrolled patients, and disease control was achieved in 30% to 40%. General study outcomes and caveats: After treatment with radiotherapy and ipilimumab, TCR clones that originated in tumors expanded in peripheral blood. Early dynamic changes in blood T cell clones, together with increased serum interferon-beta after radiation, were reported as the strongest predictors of response.

Relative to germline, V is missing 4 bases and J is missing 0 bases, with 3 bases of the junction outside any gene match. The CDR3 numbers 16 residues from cysteine through phenylalanine. The sequence is cut down to CDR3 DNA, 48 bases in frame from base 1. The germline V gene supplies CDR1 LGHNA and CDR2 YSLEER. The library was prepared using the immunoSEQ multiplex PCR assay. Here the immuneACCESS table is served through TCRdb, limited to in-frame sequences with V and J called. Missing clones are a known gap in these copies; in checked studies unresolved V genes cover under half, and the rest lacks a known reason. This sample is represented by tens of thousands of clones; approximately 76% of them were singletons. Jointly, the top ten make up approximately 15% of the sample. As for this clone: The specificity of this receptor is unknown. Base qualities are not provided; no much larger clone lies one nucleotide away.

In this study, focal radiation therapy paired with CTLA-4 blockade (ipilimumab) was tested in patients who had chemo-refractory metastatic non-small-cell lung cancer. The rearrangement joined TRBV4-3 to TRBJ2-1; a stretch of 10 junction bases matches TRBD2. This clonotype originated in a human donor with non-small cell lung cancer whose response to radiotherapy plus ipilimumab could not be evaluated. Some clones in this sample may be carry-over from other donors' samples. Sequences were derived from peripheral blood, sampled from a patient treated with radiotherapy plus ipilimumab. The DNA sequence follows: TGCGCCAGCAGCCCGCTAGCGGGGGTCTCCTACAATGAGCAGTTCTTC. It translates as CASSPLAGVSYNEQFF.